The T cell receptor (beta chain) described here comes from a study of T-cell memory formation after mild COVID-19. Study-level findings and limits: Some clones that responded turned up in pre-infection memory, which suggests that cross-reactive memory joined in. For contracting clones, CD4+ ones sat mainly in CM and EM, CD8+ in EMRA. Nothing confirmed that second-wave clones peaking on day 37 were specific for SARS-CoV-2.

A single record per CDR3 protein comes from TCRdb applying MiXCR to the 5' RACE reads. The sample includes roughly 510,000 distinct CDR3 sequences, around 16% of them seen just once. This clonotype was recorded a few times. Its antigen is not identified. The material sequenced was PBMCs or a T cell subset sorted from them (not recorded which). The TCR sequence derives from an adult woman who had mild COVID-19 (a few samples of this study predate the infection). Cell type and time point are not known.

The DNA for the CDR3 is TGCGCCAGCAGCCTGGCCGGTATCAACACCGGGGAGCTGTTTTTT. It specifies CASSLAGINTGELFF. V is TRBV5-1 and J is TRBJ2-2; no firm D call. This CDR3 has 15 amino acids. Deletions cut 4 bases from V and 2 bases from J, with 12 bases between. CDR1 is SGHRS, CDR2 YFSETQ, per germline.